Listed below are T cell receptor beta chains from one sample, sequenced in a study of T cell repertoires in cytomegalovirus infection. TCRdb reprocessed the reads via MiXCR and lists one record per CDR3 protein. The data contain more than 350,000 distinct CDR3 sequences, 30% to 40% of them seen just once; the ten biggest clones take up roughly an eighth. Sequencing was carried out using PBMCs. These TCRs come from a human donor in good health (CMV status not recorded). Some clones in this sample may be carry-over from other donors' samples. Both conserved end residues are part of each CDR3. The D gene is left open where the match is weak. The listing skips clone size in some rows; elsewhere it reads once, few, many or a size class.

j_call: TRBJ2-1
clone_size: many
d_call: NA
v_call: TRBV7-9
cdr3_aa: CASSLERGTRDEQFF
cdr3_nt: TGTGCCAGCAGCTTAGAACGGGGGACAAGGGATGAGCAGTTCTTC

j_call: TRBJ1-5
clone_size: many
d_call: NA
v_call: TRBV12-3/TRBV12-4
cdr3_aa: CASSLSNGNNQPQHF
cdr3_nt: TGTGCCAGCAGTTTGAGTAACGGCAATAATCAGCCCCAGCATTTT

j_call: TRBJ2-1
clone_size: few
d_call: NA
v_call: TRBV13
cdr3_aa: CASSAGVFTSLGYNEQFF
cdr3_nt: TGTGCCAGCAGCGCAGGGGTTTTCACCTCCCTTGGGTACAATGAGCAGTTCTTC

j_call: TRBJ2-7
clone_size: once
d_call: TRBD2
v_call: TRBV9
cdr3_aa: CASPTLADQSYEQYF
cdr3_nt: TGTGCCAGTCCTACCCTAGCGGACCAATCCTACGAGCAGTACTTC

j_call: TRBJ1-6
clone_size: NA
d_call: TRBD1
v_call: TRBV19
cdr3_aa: CASSTDRDSNNSPLHF
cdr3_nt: TGTGCCAGTAGTACTGACCGGGACAGCAATAATTCACCCCTCCACTTT

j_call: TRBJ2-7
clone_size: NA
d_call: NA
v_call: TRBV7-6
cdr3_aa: CASSSPWCGGEQYF
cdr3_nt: TGTGCCAGCAGCTCCCCCTGGTGTGGCGGAGAGCAGTACTTC

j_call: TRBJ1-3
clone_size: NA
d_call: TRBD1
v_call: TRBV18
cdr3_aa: CASSPRDRISGNTIYF
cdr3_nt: TGTGCCAGCTCACCCCGGGACAGGATCTCTGGAAACACCATATATTTT

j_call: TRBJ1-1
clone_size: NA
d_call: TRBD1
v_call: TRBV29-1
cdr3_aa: CSGDRVNTEAFF
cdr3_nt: TGCAGCGGTGACAGGGTGAACACTGAAGCTTTCTTT

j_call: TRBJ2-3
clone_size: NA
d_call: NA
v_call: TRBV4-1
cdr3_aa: CASSQAGDRTDTQYF
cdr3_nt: TGCGCCAGCAGCCAAGCGGGGGATCGCACAGATACGCAGTATTTT

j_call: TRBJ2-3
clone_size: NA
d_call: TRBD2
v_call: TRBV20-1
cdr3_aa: CSAMPSGGGADTQYF
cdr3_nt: TGCAGTGCTATGCCTAGCGGGGGGGGTGCAGATACGCAGTATTTT

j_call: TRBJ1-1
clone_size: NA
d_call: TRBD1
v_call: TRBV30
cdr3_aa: CAWETGDWGTEAFF
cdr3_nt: TGTGCCTGGGAGACAGGGGACTGGGGCACTGAAGCTTTCTTT

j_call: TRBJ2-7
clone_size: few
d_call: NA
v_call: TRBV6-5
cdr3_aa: CASRTAGYHEQYF
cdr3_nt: TGTGCCAGCAGGACGGCGGGGTACCACGAGCAGTACTTC

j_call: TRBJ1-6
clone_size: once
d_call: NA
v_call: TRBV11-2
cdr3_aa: CASSLPGGWSPLHF
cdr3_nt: TGTGCCAGCAGCCTCCCCGGGGGTTGGTCACCCCTCCACTTT

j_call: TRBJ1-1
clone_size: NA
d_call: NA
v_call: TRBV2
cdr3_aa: CARYRSAEAFF
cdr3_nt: TGTGCCCGCTATAGGTCGGCGGAAGCTTTCTTT

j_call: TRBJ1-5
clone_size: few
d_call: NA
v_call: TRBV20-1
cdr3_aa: CSAAPLPNQPQHF
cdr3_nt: TGCAGTGCCGCACCCTTACCTAATCAGCCCCAGCATTTT

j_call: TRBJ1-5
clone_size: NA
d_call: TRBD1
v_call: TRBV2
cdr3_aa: CASSGGQGRNQPQHF
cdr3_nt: TGTGCCAGCAGCGGGGGACAGGGCCGAAATCAGCCCCAGCATTTT

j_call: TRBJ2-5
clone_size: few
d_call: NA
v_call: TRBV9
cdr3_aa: CASSVGLLSQETQYF
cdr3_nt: TGTGCCAGCAGCGTAGGACTATTAAGCCAAGAGACCCAGTACTTC

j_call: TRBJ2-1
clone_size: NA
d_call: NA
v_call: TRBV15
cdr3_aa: CATSGDRERMQFF
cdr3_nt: TGTGCCACCAGCGGAGATCGCGAGAGGATGCAGTTCTTC

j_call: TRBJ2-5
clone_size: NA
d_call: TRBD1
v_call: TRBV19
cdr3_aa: CASTPTGLGETQYF
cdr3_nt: TGTGCCAGTACTCCGACAGGGTTGGGAGAGACCCAGTACTTC

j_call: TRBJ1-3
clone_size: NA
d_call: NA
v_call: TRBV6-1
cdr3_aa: CASSEWVTGNTIYF
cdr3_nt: TGTGCCAGCAGTGAATGGGTGACTGGAAACACCATATATTTT

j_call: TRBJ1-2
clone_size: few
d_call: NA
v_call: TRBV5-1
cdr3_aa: CASSLEWQANYGYTF
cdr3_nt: TGCGCCAGCAGCTTGGAATGGCAAGCTAACTATGGCTACACCTTC

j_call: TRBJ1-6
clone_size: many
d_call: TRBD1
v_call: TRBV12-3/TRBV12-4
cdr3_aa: CASSPGTGNSPLHF
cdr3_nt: TGTGCCAGCAGTCCAGGGACAGGAAATTCACCCCTCCACTTT

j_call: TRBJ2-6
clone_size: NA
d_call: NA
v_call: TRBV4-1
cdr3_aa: CASSQAPRANVLTF
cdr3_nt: TGCGCCAGCAGCCAAGCCCCTAGGGCCAACGTCCTGACTTTC